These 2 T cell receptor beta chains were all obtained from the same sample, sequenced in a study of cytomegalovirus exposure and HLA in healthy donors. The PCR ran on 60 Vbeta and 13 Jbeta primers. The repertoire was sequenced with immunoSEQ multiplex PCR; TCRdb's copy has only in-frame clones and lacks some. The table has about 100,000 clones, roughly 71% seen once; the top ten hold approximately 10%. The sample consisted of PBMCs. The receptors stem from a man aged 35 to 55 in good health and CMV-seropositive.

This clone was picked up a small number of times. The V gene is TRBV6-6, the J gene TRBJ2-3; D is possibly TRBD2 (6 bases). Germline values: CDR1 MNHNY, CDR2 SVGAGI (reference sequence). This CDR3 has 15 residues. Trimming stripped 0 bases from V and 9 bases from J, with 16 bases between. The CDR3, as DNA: TGTGCCAGCAGTTACTCGGTGGGAGGTGAGGGGACGCAGTATTTT. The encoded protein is CASSYSVGGEGTQYF.

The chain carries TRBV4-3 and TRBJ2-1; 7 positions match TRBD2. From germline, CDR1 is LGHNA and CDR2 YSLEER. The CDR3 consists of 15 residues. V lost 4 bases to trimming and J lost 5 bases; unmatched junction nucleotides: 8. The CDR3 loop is CASSRVASGNNEQFF. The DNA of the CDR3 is TGCGCCAGCAGCCGGGTGGCTAGCGGTAACAATGAGCAGTTCTTC.